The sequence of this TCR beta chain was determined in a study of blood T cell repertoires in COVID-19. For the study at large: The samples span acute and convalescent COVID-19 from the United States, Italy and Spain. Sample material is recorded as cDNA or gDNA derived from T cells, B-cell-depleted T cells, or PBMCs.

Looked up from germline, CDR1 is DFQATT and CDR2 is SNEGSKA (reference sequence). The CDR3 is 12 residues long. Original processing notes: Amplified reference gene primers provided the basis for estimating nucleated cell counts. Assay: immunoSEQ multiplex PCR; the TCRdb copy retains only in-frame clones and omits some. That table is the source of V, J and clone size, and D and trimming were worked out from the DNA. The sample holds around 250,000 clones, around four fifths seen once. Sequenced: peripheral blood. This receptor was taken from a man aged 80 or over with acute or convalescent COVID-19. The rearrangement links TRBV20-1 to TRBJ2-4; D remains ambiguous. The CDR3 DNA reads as TGCAGGGCCAGTGGATTAGGCGGCATTCAGTACTTC. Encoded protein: CRASGLGGIQYF.